These 8 T cell receptor beta chains share one sample of origin, sequenced in a study of human T cells and chemical hapten exposure (dated by TCRdb to the early 2020s). The method was RACE. Sequenced using a NextSeq 500. The public reads were quality trimmed at Q25 with fastp and then assembled into clones with MiXCR by TCRdb, keeping productive beta chains. Each record represents a unique CDR3 protein, reported with the most common genes and DNA among its rows. For this sample there are about 380,000 distinct CDR3 sequences; approximately 5% appear just once. The ten largest clones capture about 2.2% of the sample. The time point label on this specimen signifies: patch test 1, 2 weeks after DPC sensitization. The sample's treatment or condition label is to be understood as: therapeutic diphenylcyclopropenone sensitization with weekly scalp DPC. The source material was whole blood, sampled in connection with sensitization to the hapten diphenylcyclopropenone (DPC). The receptors were gathered from a woman in her fifties or sixties with alopecia areata. Some clones in this sample may be carry-over from other donors' samples.

In its sample, this clonotype was seen many times. The chain carries TRBV28 and TRBJ2-7, with 9 bases fitting TRBD2. CDR3 length: 14 amino acids. Looked up from germline, CDR1 is MDHEN and CDR2 is SYDVKM. Trimming at V came to 2 bases and at J to 7 bases, leaving 6 bases not matched to a gene. The CDR3 DNA sequence: TGTGCCAGCAGTTTACTAGCGGGAAGGAGTGAGCAGTACTTC. Residues: CASSLLAGRSEQYF.

This clonotype came up many times. This sequence joins TRBV27 and TRBJ2-3; D remains unclear. Germline CDR1 reads MNHEY; CDR2 reads SMNVEV (reference sequence). This CDR3 spans 11 amino acids. Trimming left V 3 bases short and J 6 bases short, with 4 bases between. CDR3 in DNA: TGTGCCAGCAGTTTTCGGGATACGCAGTATTTT. Its translation: CASSFRDTQYF.

V is TRBV12-3 or TRBV12-4 and J is TRBJ1-1, with D possibly being TRBD1 (5 bases). The CDR3 loop spans 12 amino acids. Trimming removed 7 bases from V and 4 bases from J, with 10 bases in between. Here the CDR3 reads CASNRDGTEAFF. CDR3 DNA: TGTGCCAGCAATAGGGACGGCACTGAAGCTTTCTTT.

This clonotype showed up many times. The rearrangement links TRBV30 to TRBJ2-7; possibly TRBD2 for D (5 bases). The germline CDR1 and CDR2 sequences are GTSNPN and SVGIG (reference sequence). V was trimmed by 8 bases and J by 4 bases, leaving 9 bases between them. The CDR3 is 10 residues long. CDR3 sequence: CAIGEYEQYF. CDR3 nucleotide sequence: TGTGCCATCGGGGAGTACGAGCAGTACTTC.

In its sample, this clonotype was seen many times. The rearrangement links TRBV7-9 to TRBJ1-1, with D possibly TRBD1 on 5 matching bases. V was pared by 2 bases and J by 5 bases, with 15 bases between. This CDR3 contains 15 residues. The germline gives CDR1 SEHNR, CDR2 FQNEAQ (reference sequence). The CDR3 DNA reads as TGTGCCAGCAGCTTACGTGGAGGGGCTGAAACTGAAGCTTTCTTT. This encodes CASSLRGGAETEAFF.

This chain links TRBV7-2 with TRBJ1-2; perhaps TRBD1 as D (5 bases). The CDR3 is 12 residues long. CDR1 is SGHTA and CDR2 is FQGNSA in the germline V gene. V lost 3 bases and J 8 bases, leaving 10 bases between the germline ends. CDR3 sequence (DNA): TGTGCCAGCAGCTTTGCAGGGAGCGGCTACACCTTC. Its translation is CASSFAGSGYTF.

This clonotype was detected a few times. The rearrangement joins TRBV20-1 to TRBJ2-4, with D uncertain. Looked up from germline, CDR1 is DFQATT and CDR2 is SNEGSKA (reference sequence). V was pared by 4 bases and J by 5 bases, with 15 bases between. The CDR3 consists of 14 residues. In DNA, the CDR3 is TGCAGTGCTATGGTTTCCGCAGGACAAAACATTCAGTACTTC. Its translation: CSAMVSAGQNIQYF.

There are many counts of this clonotype. J is TRBJ1-5 and V is TRBV29-1; D is uncertain. Trimming took 4 bases from V and 3 from J, leaving 10 bases between them. Germline assignment: CDR1 SQVTM and CDR2 ANQGSEA. The CDR3 consists of 13 residues. CDR3 sequence: CSVGQGINQPQHF. The CDR3 DNA reads as TGCAGCGTTGGTCAAGGGATCAATCAGCCCCAGCATTTT. The whole variable domain, remainder taken from reference TRBV29-1 and TRBJ1-5, is SAVISQKPSRDICQRGTSLTIQCQVDSQVTMMFWYRQQPGQSLTLIATANQGSEATYESGFVIDKFPISRPNLTFSTLTVSNMSPEDSSIYLCSVGQGINQPQHFGDGTRLSIL.